The T cell receptor (beta chain) under discussion was sequenced for a study of tumor T cells in aggressive B-cell lymphoma. Clones were read by immunoSEQ multiplex PCR, and TCRdb kept only the in-frame ones, dropping some. The sample includes about 4,000 clones, about nine tenths of them seen just once. The sample consisted of tumor tissue. This sequence was found in an adult with diffuse large B cell lymphoma.

The CDR3 here is CASSFRTERSYEQYF. CDR3 bases: TGTGCCAGCAGCTTCCGGACAGAGCGTTCCTACGAGCAGTACTTC. This chain uses TRBV5-5 with TRBJ2-7, with a tentative D call TRBD1 (6 bases). In germline, CDR1 is SGHKS, CDR2 YYEKEE (reference sequence). V dropped 2 bases and J dropped 1 base, with 13 bases sitting between them. The CDR3 length is 15 residues.